This T cell receptor beta chain was identified in a study of response to subunit inactivated influenza vaccine. Overall study findings and caveats: A suggestion made by the authors is that each seasonal influenza vaccination recruits few new T cells.

CDR3 length equals 15 residues. Only a few counts were recorded for this clonotype. Its antigen is as yet unknown. One entry per CDR3 protein results from TCRdb running MiXCR on the RT-PCR reads. Counted here are fewer than 800,000 distinct CDR3 sequences, around a sixth occurring once; the ten biggest clones make up approximately 10%. The chain recombines TRBV21-1 with TRBJ2-7; the table gives TRBD2 as D, unverified against the DNA. TRBV21-1 is a listed pseudogene. The clonotype originates from a man in his fifties who received an inactivated influenza vaccine. Sequencing was performed on PBMCs from blood, taken roughly 12 days after vaccination. CDR3 in DNA: TGTGCCAGCAGCAAAGAGTCTAGCGTTCCCTACGAGCAGTACTTC. As protein: CASSKESSVPYEQYF.